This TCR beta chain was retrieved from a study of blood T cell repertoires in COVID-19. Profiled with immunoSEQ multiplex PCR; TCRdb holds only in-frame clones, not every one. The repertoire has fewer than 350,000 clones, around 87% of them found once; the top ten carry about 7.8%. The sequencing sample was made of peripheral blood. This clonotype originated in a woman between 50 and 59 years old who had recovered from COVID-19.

CDR3 bases: TGTGCCAGCAGCTTATTAGTCAGCAATCAGCCCCAGCATTTT. It specifies CASSLLVSNQPQHF. The chain links TRBV7-8 to TRBJ1-5, with D hard to call. The CDR3 is made up of 14 amino acids. Germline CDR1 and CDR2: SGHVS and FQNEAQ. Between the trimmed V and J ends, which lost 2 bases and 1 base, there was a span of 6 bases.